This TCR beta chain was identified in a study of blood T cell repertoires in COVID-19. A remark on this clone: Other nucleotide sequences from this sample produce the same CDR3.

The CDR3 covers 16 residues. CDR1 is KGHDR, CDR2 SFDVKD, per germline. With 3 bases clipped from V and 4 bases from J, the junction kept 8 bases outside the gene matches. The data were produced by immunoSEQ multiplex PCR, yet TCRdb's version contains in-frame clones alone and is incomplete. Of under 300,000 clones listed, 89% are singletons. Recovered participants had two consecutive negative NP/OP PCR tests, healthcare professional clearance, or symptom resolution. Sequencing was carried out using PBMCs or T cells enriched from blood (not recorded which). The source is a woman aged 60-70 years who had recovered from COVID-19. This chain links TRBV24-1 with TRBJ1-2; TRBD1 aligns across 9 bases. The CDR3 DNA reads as TGTGCCACCAGTGATACACGAACAGGGGGCTCCTATGGCTACACCTTC. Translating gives CATSDTRTGGSYGYTF.